This is a list of T cell receptor beta chains from one sample in a study of shared clonotypes between healthy human individuals. The table came from immunoSEQ multiplex PCR; TCRdb's copy has only in-frame clones and leaves some out. This table has about 2 million clones, approximately 95% appearing once. Sequenced sample: naive CD8+ T cells sorted from blood. The receptors here all came from a young man in good health. CDR3s include the opening cysteine and the closing phenylalanine or tryptophan. D genes are given only for firm matches. Rows give clone size only sometimes, using once, few, many, or a class for an expanded clone.

j_call: TRBJ2-1
v_call: TRBV6-5
d_call: .
clone_size: .
cdr3_nt: TGTGCCAGCAGCCCCGTTCAAGGAGGGATTGAGCAGTTCTTC
cdr3_aa: CASSPVQGGIEQFF

j_call: TRBJ1-2
v_call: TRBV4-1
d_call: TRBD1
clone_size: .
cdr3_nt: TGCGCCAGCAGCCACCGACAGGGAGGCTATGGCTACACCTTC
cdr3_aa: CASSHRQGGYGYTF

j_call: TRBJ2-7
v_call: TRBV11-2
d_call: TRBD2
clone_size: .
cdr3_nt: TGTGCCAGCAGCTTCCAGACTAGCGGCGCCTCCTACGAGCAGTACTTC
cdr3_aa: CASSFQTSGASYEQYF

j_call: TRBJ2-3
v_call: TRBV4-1
d_call: TRBD2
clone_size: once
cdr3_nt: TGCGCCAGCAGCCAAGATCAAAGTAGCGGGAGCACAGATACGCAGTATTTT
cdr3_aa: CASSQDQSSGSTDTQYF

j_call: TRBJ2-4
v_call: TRBV7-2
d_call: TRBD2
clone_size: .
cdr3_nt: TGTGCCAGCAGCTTCGGGGGGATCCTAGGGGCCATTCAGTACTTC
cdr3_aa: CASSFGGILGAIQYF

j_call: TRBJ2-1
v_call: TRBV5-1
d_call: TRBD1
clone_size: once
cdr3_nt: TGCGCCAGCAGCTTGGAGTACAGGGGATCCTACAATGAGCAGTTCTTC
cdr3_aa: CASSLEYRGSYNEQFF

j_call: TRBJ2-3
v_call: TRBV4-1
d_call: .
clone_size: .
cdr3_nt: TGCGCCAGCAGCCAATGGGCCACAGATACGCAGTATTTT
cdr3_aa: CASSQWATDTQYF

j_call: TRBJ1-5
v_call: TRBV28
d_call: .
clone_size: .
cdr3_nt: TGTGCCAGCAGTTTAACACAGGGAGATCAGCCCCAGCATTTT
cdr3_aa: CASSLTQGDQPQHF

j_call: TRBJ1-3
v_call: TRBV7-9
d_call: TRBD1
clone_size: .
cdr3_nt: TGTGCCAGCAGCCCGACAGGGGACTCTGGAAACACCATATATTTT
cdr3_aa: CASSPTGDSGNTIYF

j_call: TRBJ1-6
v_call: TRBV2
d_call: .
clone_size: .
cdr3_nt: TGTGCCAGCAGTGAATATGGGGCCGGAGACCGTTCACCCCTCCACTTT
cdr3_aa: CASSEYGAGDRSPLHF

j_call: TRBJ2-7
v_call: TRBV29-1
d_call: .
clone_size: once
cdr3_nt: TGCAGCGTTGAAGGGACAGAGTATTACGAGCAGTACTTC
cdr3_aa: CSVEGTEYYEQYF

j_call: TRBJ1-1
v_call: TRBV7-9
d_call: TRBD1
clone_size: .
cdr3_nt: TGTGCCAGCAGCTGGGACAGGGGGGTTTGGACTGAAGCTTTCTTT
cdr3_aa: CASSWDRGVWTEAFF

j_call: TRBJ1-1
v_call: TRBV7-9
d_call: .
clone_size: .
cdr3_nt: TGTGCCAGCAACGCGGGGGGCACTGAAGCTTTCTTT
cdr3_aa: CASNAGGTEAFF

j_call: TRBJ1-2
v_call: TRBV29-1
d_call: .
clone_size: .
cdr3_nt: TGCAGCGTTGGGTCAGGGGTGGATGGCTACACCTTC
cdr3_aa: CSVGSGVDGYTF

j_call: TRBJ2-7
v_call: TRBV4-1
d_call: .
clone_size: .
cdr3_nt: TGCGCCAGCAGCCAAGTTGGGGCAGGGGTGAGGGAGCAGTACTTC
cdr3_aa: CASSQVGAGVREQYF

j_call: TRBJ2-1
v_call: TRBV29-1
d_call: TRBD1
clone_size: .
cdr3_nt: TGCAGCGTTGAAAGGGGGACAGTCCCGGCCCCATACAATGAGCAGTTCTTC
cdr3_aa: CSVERGTVPAPYNEQFF

j_call: TRBJ2-7
v_call: TRBV5-1
d_call: .
clone_size: .
cdr3_nt: TGCGCCAGCAGCTTGGAGCAGGGGATCTACGAGCAGTACTTC
cdr3_aa: CASSLEQGIYEQYF

j_call: TRBJ2-7
v_call: TRBV27
d_call: TRBD2
clone_size: .
cdr3_nt: TGTGCCAGCAGCAACCGGCGGGGGACTAACTTCTACGAGCAGTACTTC
cdr3_aa: CASSNRRGTNFYEQYF

j_call: TRBJ2-7
v_call: TRBV27
d_call: .
clone_size: once
cdr3_nt: TGTGCCAGCAGTCCCTGGGCAGGGCCCTACGAGCAGTACTTC
cdr3_aa: CASSPWAGPYEQYF

j_call: TRBJ1-6
v_call: TRBV5-1
d_call: TRBD1
clone_size: .
cdr3_nt: TGCGCCAGCAGCCCAGACAGGGGACTATCGGATTCACCCCTCCACTTT
cdr3_aa: CASSPDRGLSDSPLHF

j_call: TRBJ2-3
v_call: TRBV7-8
d_call: TRBD2
clone_size: .
cdr3_nt: TGTGCCAGCAGCCCAAGACTAGCGGGGGTCACAGATACGCAGTATTTT
cdr3_aa: CASSPRLAGVTDTQYF

j_call: TRBJ1-5
v_call: TRBV30
d_call: .
clone_size: once
cdr3_nt: TGTGCCTGGAGTGCAGGAGGGCCCGATCAGCCCCAGCATTTT
cdr3_aa: CAWSAGGPDQPQHF

j_call: TRBJ2-1
v_call: TRBV30
d_call: .
clone_size: .
cdr3_nt: TGTGCCTGTCTGACAGGAAACAATGAGCAGTTCTTC
cdr3_aa: CACLTGNNEQFF

j_call: TRBJ2-7
v_call: TRBV7-3
d_call: TRBD1
clone_size: .
cdr3_nt: TGTGCCAGCAGCCCGATCGGACAGGTCCGGGAGCAGTACTTC
cdr3_aa: CASSPIGQVREQYF

j_call: TRBJ2-7
v_call: TRBV25-1
d_call: TRBD1
clone_size: .
cdr3_nt: TGTGCCAGCAGTGTGGGACAGGGACTTTCCTACGAGCAGTACTTC
cdr3_aa: CASSVGQGLSYEQYF

j_call: TRBJ1-1
v_call: TRBV28
d_call: .
clone_size: once
cdr3_nt: TGTGCCAGCAGTTCTACTAGCCAGAGTCCTGAAGCTTTCTTT
cdr3_aa: CASSSTSQSPEAFF

j_call: TRBJ1-5
v_call: TRBV6-6
d_call: .
clone_size: .
cdr3_nt: TGTGCCAGCTTCGGAGACTGGCATCAGCCCCAGCATTTT
cdr3_aa: CASFGDWHQPQHF

j_call: TRBJ2-2
v_call: TRBV7-3
d_call: TRBD2
clone_size: .
cdr3_nt: TGTGCCAGCAGCTTAGCGGGGGGATACTCCGGGGAGCTGTTTTTT
cdr3_aa: CASSLAGGYSGELFF

j_call: TRBJ2-3
v_call: TRBV11-2
d_call: .
clone_size: .
cdr3_nt: TGTGCCAGCAGCTTAGGGGTTCATGTTCAACTAAGCACAGATACGCAGTATTTT
cdr3_aa: CASSLGVHVQLSTDTQYF

j_call: TRBJ2-7
v_call: TRBV19
d_call: .
clone_size: .
cdr3_nt: TGTGCCAGTAGTCCCCGGGGCTCCTACGAGCAGTACTTC
cdr3_aa: CASSPRGSYEQYF

j_call: TRBJ1-1
v_call: TRBV9
d_call: .
clone_size: .
cdr3_nt: TGTGCCAGCAGCGTGGGTCCGGACACTGAAGCTTTCTTT
cdr3_aa: CASSVGPDTEAFF

j_call: TRBJ2-7
v_call: TRBV9
d_call: TRBD1
clone_size: .
cdr3_nt: TGTGCCAGCAGCGAGGCAGGGGGCCCTCCCTACGAGCAGTACTTC
cdr3_aa: CASSEAGGPPYEQYF

j_call: TRBJ2-3
v_call: TRBV5-8
d_call: .
clone_size: .
cdr3_nt: TGTGCCAGCAGCTTGGATCTTCAGAGCACAGATACGCAGTATTTT
cdr3_aa: CASSLDLQSTDTQYF

j_call: TRBJ2-6
v_call: TRBV7-2
d_call: .
clone_size: .
cdr3_nt: TGTGCCAGCAGCAACTCGAGGGGCCAAGTAAATTCTGGGGCCAACGTCCTGACTTTC
cdr3_aa: CASSNSRGQVNSGANVLTF